This T cell receptor (beta chain) was identified during a study of blood T cells in healthy people across ages. V lost 6 bases and J 8 bases, leaving 19 bases between the germline ends. The CDR3 is 14 residues long. Germline assignment: CDR1 MDHEN and CDR2 SYDVKM. Together with a sample-barcoded 5' primer, a J-beta primer mix was included in a second PCR lasting about 7 to 12 cycles. TCRdb ran MiXCR on the 5' RACE reads and lists one entry per CDR3 protein. The sample shows more than 750,000 distinct CDR3 sequences, roughly 29% of them seen only once. The data also belong to a second study, concerning T cells of mothers and their children.

Sample: blood. The chain recombines TRBV28 with TRBJ1-2; TRBD1 is a possible D gene (5 bases). The sequence came from a woman between 40 and 50 years old in good health. CDR3 protein: CASRPRAGIWGYTF. CDR3 nucleotide sequence: TGTGCCAGCAGGCCCAGGGCAGGCATTTGGGGCTACACCTTC.